These T cell receptor beta chains were read from a single sample in a study of cytomegalovirus exposure and HLA in healthy donors. Profiled with immunoSEQ multiplex PCR; TCRdb holds only in-frame clones, not every one. The table includes some 130,000 clones, 65% to 80% detected once. What was sequenced was PBMCs. Every receptor here comes from a woman aged 50 to 65 in good health and CMV-seropositive. CDR3s leave out the opening cysteine and the closing phenylalanine or tryptophan. The order of the fields is D gene, V gene, clone size, J gene, CDR3 protein. A D gene is named only where the DNA matches it firmly. Size is omitted from some rows. Given values are once, few, many or a class for expanded clones.

>NA|TRBV6-6|once|TRBJ1-5
ASSREVSQPQH
>TRBD1|TRBV6-1|NA|TRBJ1-2
ASSAGTEDYGYT
>TRBD2|TRBV5-1|NA|TRBJ2-1
ASSPILAGGSYNEQF
>NA|TRBV19|NA|TRBJ2-7
ASRGGVQGWY
>NA|TRBV5-6|NA|TRBJ1-1
ASSSGPVPGATEAF
>TRBD1|TRBV19|NA|TRBJ2-7
ASSSPGQGDEQY
>TRBD2|TRBV28|NA|TRBJ2-6
ASSLLGEGSGANVLT
>TRBD1|TRBV6-5|NA|TRBJ1-1
ASIQGANTEAF
>NA|TRBV15|NA|TRBJ2-5
ATSTRLGPGETQY
>NA|TRBV2|NA|TRBJ2-5
ASSEARMGGTQY
>NA|TRBV7-3|NA|TRBJ1-6
ASSSSGSYNSPLH
>TRBD2|TRBV5-1|NA|TRBJ2-3
ASSFLAGGLSDTQY
>NA|TRBV7-9|NA|TRBJ1-1
ASSSPRAHRYTEAF
>TRBD1|TRBV25-1|NA|TRBJ2-1
ASSDLTGVDEQF
>TRBD2|TRBV9|NA|TRBJ2-2
ASSHPVRGGNTGELF
>TRBD1|TRBV12-5|few|TRBJ1-1
ASGFAGGNTEAF
>NA|TRBV5-4|NA|TRBJ1-6
ASSSQDKNSPLH
>NA|TRBV4-2|NA|TRBJ2-7
ASSQDGWPYEQY
>NA|TRBV6-5|NA|TRBJ1-2
ASSQGAGYT
>NA|TRBV7-2|once|TRBJ2-7
ASSPGRQSTYEQY
>TRBD1|TRBV5-1|few|TRBJ1-4
ASSLNTNRQGGEKLF
>TRBD2|TRBV7-2|NA|TRBJ2-3
ASSLRLAGASDTQY
>NA|TRBV5-5|NA|TRBJ2-5
ASSLKSSSGKQY
>NA|TRBV11-2|NA|TRBJ2-7
ASSPPPQPGASYYEQY
>TRBD1|TRBV29-1|NA|TRBJ1-1
SSRQGTNTEAF
>NA|TRBV7-3|NA|TRBJ1-2
ASSPFRGYGYT
>NA|TRBV4-3|NA|TRBJ1-6
ASSGRTGTPLH
>TRBD1|TRBV6-6|NA|TRBJ1-2
ASSGTGADYGYT
>TRBD1|TRBV5-1|few|TRBJ2-7
ASSPGTGSYEQY
>NA|TRBV11-2|NA|TRBJ1-2
ASSLFDSNYGYT
>TRBD1|TRBV6-4|few|TRBJ2-2
ASSSGTGRGTGELF
>NA|TRBV2|few|TRBJ1-5
ASSAVNSNQPQH
>NA|TRBV6-4|NA|TRBJ1-2
ASSADRSGGYT
>NA|TRBV6-6|NA|TRBJ1-4
ASSDRVSNEKLF
>NA|TRBV9|NA|TRBJ2-2
ASSVTGLTNTGELF
>TRBD1|TRBV7-9|few|TRBJ1-2
SSSDRDRGIAGYT
>NA|TRBV5-1|NA|TRBJ1-1
ASSLDLLGNTEAF